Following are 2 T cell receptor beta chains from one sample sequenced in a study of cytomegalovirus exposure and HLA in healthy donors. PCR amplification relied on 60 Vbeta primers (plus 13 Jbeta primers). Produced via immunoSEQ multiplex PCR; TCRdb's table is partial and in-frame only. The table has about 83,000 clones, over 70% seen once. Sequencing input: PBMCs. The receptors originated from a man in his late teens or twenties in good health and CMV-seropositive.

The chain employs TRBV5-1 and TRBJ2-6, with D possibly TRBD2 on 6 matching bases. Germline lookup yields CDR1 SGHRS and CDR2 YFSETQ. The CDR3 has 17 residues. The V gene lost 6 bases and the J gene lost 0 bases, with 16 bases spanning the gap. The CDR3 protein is CASTVGSGHSGANVLTF. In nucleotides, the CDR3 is TGCGCCAGCACCGTGGGGAGCGGGCACTCTGGGGCCAACGTCCTGACTTTC.

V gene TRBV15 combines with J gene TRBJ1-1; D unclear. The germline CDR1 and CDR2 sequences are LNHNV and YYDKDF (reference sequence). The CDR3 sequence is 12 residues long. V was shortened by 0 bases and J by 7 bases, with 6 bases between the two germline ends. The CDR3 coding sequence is TGTGCCACCAGCAGAGATTACGGTGAAGCTTTCTTT. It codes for CATSRDYGEAFF.